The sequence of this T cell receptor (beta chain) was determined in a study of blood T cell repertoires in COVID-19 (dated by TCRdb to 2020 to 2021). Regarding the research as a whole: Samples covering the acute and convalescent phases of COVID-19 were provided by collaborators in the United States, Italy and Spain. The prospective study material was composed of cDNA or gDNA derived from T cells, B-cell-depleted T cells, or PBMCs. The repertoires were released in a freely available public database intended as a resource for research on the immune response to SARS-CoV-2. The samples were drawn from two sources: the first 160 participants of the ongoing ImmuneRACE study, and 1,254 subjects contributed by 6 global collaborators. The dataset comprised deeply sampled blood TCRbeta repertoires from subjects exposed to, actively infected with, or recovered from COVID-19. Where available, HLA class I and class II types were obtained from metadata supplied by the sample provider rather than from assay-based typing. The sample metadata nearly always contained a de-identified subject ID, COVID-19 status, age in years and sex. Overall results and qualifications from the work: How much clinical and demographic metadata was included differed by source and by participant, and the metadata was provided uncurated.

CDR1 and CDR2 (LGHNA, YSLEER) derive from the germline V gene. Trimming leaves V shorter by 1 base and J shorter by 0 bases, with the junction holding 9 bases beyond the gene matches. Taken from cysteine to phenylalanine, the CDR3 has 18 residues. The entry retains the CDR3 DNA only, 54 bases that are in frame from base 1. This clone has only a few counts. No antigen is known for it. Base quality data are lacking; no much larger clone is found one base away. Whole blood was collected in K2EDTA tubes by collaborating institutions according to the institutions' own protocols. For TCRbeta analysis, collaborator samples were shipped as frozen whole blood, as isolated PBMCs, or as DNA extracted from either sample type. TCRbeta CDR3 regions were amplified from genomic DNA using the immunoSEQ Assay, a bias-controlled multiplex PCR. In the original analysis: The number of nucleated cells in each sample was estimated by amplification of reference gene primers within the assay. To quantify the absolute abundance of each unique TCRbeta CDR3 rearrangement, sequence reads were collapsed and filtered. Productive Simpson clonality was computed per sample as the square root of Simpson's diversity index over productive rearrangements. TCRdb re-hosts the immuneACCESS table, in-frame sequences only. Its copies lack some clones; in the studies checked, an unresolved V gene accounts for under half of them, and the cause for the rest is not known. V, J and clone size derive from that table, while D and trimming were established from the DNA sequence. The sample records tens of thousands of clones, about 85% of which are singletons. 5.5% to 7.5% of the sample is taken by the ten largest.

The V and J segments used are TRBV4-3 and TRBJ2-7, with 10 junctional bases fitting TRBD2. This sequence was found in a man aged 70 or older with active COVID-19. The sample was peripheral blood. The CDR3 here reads CASSQGPSGGSSSYEQYF. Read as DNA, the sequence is TGCGCCAGCAGCCAAGGGCCTAGCGGGGGCTCAAGCTCCTACGAGCAGTACTTC.